Listed here are 22 T cell receptor beta chains from one sample, sequenced in a study of cytomegalovirus exposure and HLA in healthy donors. Researchers ran the PCR with 60 Vbeta and 13 Jbeta primers. TCRdb keeps only in-frame clones here, not all; method: immunoSEQ multiplex PCR. The sample lists some 63,000 clones; 75% to 90% were seen once. The source material was PBMCs. The receptors originated from a woman in her thirties or forties in good health and CMV-seronegative.

The V call is TRBV10-3, the J call TRBJ2-3; 9 nucleotides align to TRBD1. Germline V gene lookup returns CDR1 ENHRY and CDR2 SYGVKD. This CDR3 comprises 15 residues. J lost 5 bases, V lost 11 bases, and 14 bases had no gene match. Written as DNA, the CDR3 is TGTGCCGTAGCCAAAGGACAGGGGCAGAGAGATACGCAGTATTTT. Amino acid sequence: CAVAKGQGQRDTQYF.

The chain recombines TRBV28 with TRBJ2-4; tentatively, D is TRBD2 (6 bases). CDR3 length: 15 residues. CDR1 and CDR2 (germline): MDHEN, SYDVKM. V was cut by 6 bases and J by 1 base, with 13 bases left in between. CDR3 sequence: CASSSTRQAKNIQYF. The CDR3 DNA reads TGTGCCAGCAGCTCGACTAGGCAGGCCAAAAACATTCAGTACTTC.

The chain links TRBV10-3 to TRBJ1-5; unclear D gene. The CDR3 contains 16 residues. CDR1 is ENHRY, CDR2 SYGVKD, per germline. The V and J ends lost 0 bases and 2 bases respectively, with 11 bases between them. CDR3 residues: CAISESLGRGNQPQHF. CDR3 DNA: TGTGCCATCAGTGAGTCGTTGGGGAGGGGCAATCAGCCCCAGCATTTT.

The chain recombines TRBV5-1 with TRBJ2-7; D is possibly TRBD2 (5 bases). This CDR3 has 14 amino acids. V lost 4 bases and J lost 3, with 14 bases in between. Germline V CDR1 and CDR2: SGHRS, YFSETQ. The CDR3 bases are TGCGCCAGCAGCCAAACGGACCGGGACTACGAGCAGTACTTC. It specifies CASSQTDRDYEQYF.

The chain carries TRBV28 and TRBJ2-5; D may be TRBD2 (6 bases). With 4 bases removed from V and 2 bases from J, the gap between germline ends came to 8 bases. This CDR3 region has 13 residues. The V gene's germline CDR1 is MDHEN and CDR2 SYDVKM. CDR3 sequence (DNA): TGTGCCAGCAGTTCGGCGGGGCAAGAGACCCAGTACTTC. Encoded protein: CASSSAGQETQYF.

J is TRBJ1-1 and V is TRBV7-9; D might be TRBD1 (6 bases). Germline CDR1 SEHNR, CDR2 FQNEAQ (reference sequence). This CDR3 contains 16 residues. V was cut by 5 bases and J by 0 bases, with 16 bases left in between. The CDR3 reads CASSQRTERMNTEAFF. In DNA form, the CDR3 reads TGTGCCAGCAGCCAGCGGACAGAGAGGATGAACACTGAAGCTTTCTTT.

The chain combines TRBV7-3 with TRBJ2-7; TRBD1 is a possible D gene (5 bases). CDR1 and CDR2 from the germline V gene are SGHTA and FQGTGA. CDR3 length: 14 amino acids. V was cut by 2 bases and J by 5 bases, with 13 bases left in between. The chain's CDR3 is CASSLGGHTHEQYF. CDR3 nucleotides: TGTGCCAGCAGCTTAGGTGGACATACACACGAGCAGTACTTC.

The rearrangement links TRBV6-6 to TRBJ2-1; D perhaps matches TRBD2 (6 bases). The CDR3 is 13 residues long. Germline loops: CDR1 MNHNY, CDR2 SVGAGI (reference sequence). V lost 6 bases and J lost 8, with 14 bases in between. The CDR3 nucleotides read TGTGCCAGCAGCCAAACTAGCCCTGATGAGCAGTTCTTC. Amino acids: CASSQTSPDEQFF.

The chain combines TRBV10-3 with TRBJ2-7, with 8 bases lining up with TRBD2. Trimming cost V 4 bases and J 4 bases; bases outside gene matches: 9. This CDR3 has 15 residues. From germline, CDR1 is ENHRY and CDR2 SYGVKD. CDR3 in DNA: TGTGCCATCAGTGGGGTAAGCGGGAGTGTGTACGAGCAGTACTTC. It specifies CAISGVSGSVYEQYF.

CDR3 DNA: TGTGCCAGTAGCCCCACTCCTACCTACGAGCAGTACTTC. The encoded protein is CASSPTPTYEQYF. The chain is built from TRBV19 and TRBJ2-7; unclear D gene. The CDR3 has 13 residues. Germline V CDR1 and CDR2: LNHDA, SQIVND (reference sequence). V dropped 6 bases and J dropped 2 bases, with 11 bases sitting between them.

This clone appeared once. The chain couples TRBV6-5 to TRBJ1-3, with D hard to call. This CDR3 contains 15 residues. Germline V gene sequence: CDR1 MNHEY, CDR2 SVGAGI. V lost 0 bases and J 0 bases, leaving 6 bases between the germline ends. CDR3: CASSYSVSSGNTIYF. The CDR3 bases are TGTGCCAGCAGTTACTCGGTCAGCTCTGGAAACACCATATATTTT.

This sequence joins TRBV4-1 and TRBJ2-3; D might be TRBD1 (6 bases). The CDR3 is made up of 15 amino acids. Germline loops: CDR1 MGHRA, CDR2 YSYEKL. Trimming took 1 base from V and 4 from J, leaving 12 bases between them. DNA for the CDR3: TGCGCCAGCAGCCAAGTTACACAGGGCCCAGATACGCAGTATTTT. It encodes CASSQVTQGPDTQYF.

J is TRBJ2-5 and V is TRBV5-1; 9 nucleotides align to TRBD1. V dropped 7 bases and J dropped 5; count of bases not matched to a gene: 3. In germline, CDR1 is SGHRS, CDR2 YFSETQ. CDR3 size: 12 residues. The CDR3 protein is CASGTGTETQYF. The CDR3 nucleotides are TGCGCCAGCGGGACAGGGACGGAGACCCAGTACTTC. Drawing the rest from reference TRBV5-1 and TRBJ2-5, the complete variable domain is KAGVTQTPRYLIKTRGQQVTLSCSPISGHRSVSWYQQTPGQGLQFLFEYFSETQRNKGNFPGRFSGRQFSNSRSEMNVSTLELGDSALYLCASGTGTETQYFGPGTRLLVL.

This clone appeared once. The chain has TRBV29-1 and TRBJ1-1; D is undetermined. The germline V and J ends were trimmed by 3 bases and 3 bases, with 8 bases remaining between them. The CDR3 length is 12 residues. Per the germline V gene, CDR1 is SQVTM and CDR2 is ANQGSEA. The DNA of the CDR3 is TGCAGCGTTGACTGGCAATACACTGAAGCTTTCTTT. It yields the protein CSVDWQYTEAFF.

The rearrangement uses TRBV7-8 and TRBJ1-5; 9 bases match TRBD1. CDR3 size: 15 residues. Unmatched junction bases numbered 10, after V lost 2 bases and J lost 11 bases. Germline CDR1 SGHVS, CDR2 FQNEAQ. As DNA, the CDR3 is TGTGCCAGCAGCTTACTCGACAGGGGGAGAGAGGCCCAGCATTTT. Translated: CASSLLDRGREAQHF.

The J gene is TRBJ1-5, the V gene TRBV28; D unclear. Per the germline V gene, CDR1 is MDHEN and CDR2 is SYDVKM. CDR3 size: 14 residues. V was pared by 7 bases and J by 4 bases, with 14 bases between. CDR3 sequence: CASNLRAVNQPQHF. CDR3 coding DNA: TGTGCCAGCAACCTGAGGGCAGTGAATCAGCCCCAGCATTTT.

The chain employs TRBV2 and TRBJ2-7; TRBD1 aligns across 9 bases. Germline CDR1 SNHLY, CDR2 FYNNEI. The CDR3 is 13 residues long. V was pared by 6 bases and J by 1 base, with 1 base of the junction left unmatched. CDR3 loop: CASRGQGSYEQYF. For the CDR3, the DNA is TGTGCCAGCAGGGGACAGGGATCCTACGAGCAGTACTTC.

This CDR3 reads CASSSQGGTEAFF. CDR3 coding DNA: TGTGCCAGCAGCTCCCAGGGGGGTACTGAAGCTTTCTTT. This chain joins TRBV7-3 and TRBJ1-1; 7 nucleotides line up with TRBD1. Germline CDR1 reads SGHTA; CDR2 reads FQGTGA. This CDR3 region has 13 residues. Trimming cost V 4 bases and J 5 bases; bases outside gene matches: 4. Using reference TRBV7-3 and TRBJ1-1 for the parts outside the CDR3, the full variable domain is GAGVSQTPSNKVTEKGKYVELRCDPISGHTALYWYRQSLGQGPEFLIYFQGTGAADDSGLPNDRFFAVRPEGSVSTLKIQRTERGDSAVYLCASSSQGGTEAFFGQGTRLTVV.

A single count supports this clone. The chain uses TRBV10-3 and TRBJ2-2; D remains unclear. The V and J ends lost 2 bases and 1 base respectively, with 17 bases between them. Germline V gives CDR1 ENHRY, CDR2 SYGVKD. This CDR3 contains 18 residues. The CDR3 DNA sequence: TGTGCCATCAGTGAGACCCTCCAGTGGGCTCAGAACACCGGGGAGCTGTTTTTT. Encoded protein: CAISETLQWAQNTGELFF.

The J gene is TRBJ2-3, the V gene TRBV5-4; unclear D gene. Germline V gene lookup returns CDR1 SGHNT and CDR2 YYREEE (reference sequence). The CDR3 is made up of 12 amino acids. Trimming removed 7 bases from V and 2 bases from J, with 8 bases in between. CDR3 DNA: TGTGCCAGCGCGAGAGACACAGATACGCAGTATTTT. Translated: CASARDTDTQYF.

The chain links TRBV7-2 to TRBJ2-7; 7 bases map to TRBD2. This CDR3 is 13 amino acids long. V lost 4 bases, J lost 9 bases, and 9 bases stayed unmatched. CDR1 SGHTA and CDR2 FQGNSA come from the germline V gene. The CDR3 DNA follows: TGTGCCAGCAGCTGGGGGGGAGCCCGGGGGCAGTACTTC. Protein sequence: CASSWGGARGQYF. Full variable domain (remainder filled in from reference TRBV7-2 and TRBJ2-7): GAGVSQSPSNKVTEKGKDVELRCDPISGHTALYWYRQSLGQGLEFLIYFQGNSAPDKSGLPSDRFSAERTGGSVSTLTIQRTQQEDSAVYLCASSWGGARGQYFGPGTRLTVT.

This clone was observed a few times. The V and J genes are TRBV25-1 and TRBJ1-1; D perhaps matches TRBD1 (5 bases). The CDR3 is 13 residues long. V gave up 3 bases and J gave up 4 bases, with 9 bases separating them. Germline V gene lookup returns CDR1 MGHDK and CDR2 SYGVNS. The CDR3 region is CASSDRVGTEAFF. The CDR3 DNA is TGTGCCAGCAGTGACAGGGTAGGCACTGAAGCTTTCTTT.